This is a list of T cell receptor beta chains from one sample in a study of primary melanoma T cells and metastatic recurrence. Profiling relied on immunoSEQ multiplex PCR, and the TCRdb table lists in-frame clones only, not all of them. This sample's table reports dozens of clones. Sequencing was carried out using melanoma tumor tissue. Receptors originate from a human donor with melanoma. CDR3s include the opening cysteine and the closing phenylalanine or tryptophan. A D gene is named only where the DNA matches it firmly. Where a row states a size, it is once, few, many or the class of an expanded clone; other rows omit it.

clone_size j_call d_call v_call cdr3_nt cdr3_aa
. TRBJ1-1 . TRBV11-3 TGTGCCAGCAGCTTAGTTCAGGGAGTGGGCACTGAAGCTTTCTTT CASSLVQGVGTEAFF
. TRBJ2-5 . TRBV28 TGTGCCAGCAGTTTGGCCCCGACACAAGAGACCCAGTACTTC CASSLAPTQETQYF
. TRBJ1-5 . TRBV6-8 TGTGCCATCAGTAGCGAGGGGAATCAGCCCCAGCATTTT CAISSEGNQPQHF
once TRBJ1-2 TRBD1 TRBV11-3 TGTGCCAGCATCCGTGGTGGGACAGGGGGCTCCGGCTACACCTTC CASIRGGTGGSGYTF
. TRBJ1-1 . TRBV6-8 TGTGCCAGCCAACGAGGGGGGGCCGGGAACACTGAAGCTTTCTTT CASQRGGAGNTEAFF
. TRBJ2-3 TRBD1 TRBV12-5 TGTGCCAGCCTGGACAGGGAGCTGGGTACGCAGTATTTT CASLDRELGTQYF
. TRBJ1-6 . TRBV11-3 TGTGCCAGCAGCTTTGGGCGAGGTTCAGGCGATAATTCACCCCTCCACTTT CASSFGRGSGDNSPLHF
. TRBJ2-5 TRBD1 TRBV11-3 TGTGCCAGCAGCTATCCAGGGGGCCGAGAGACCCAGTACTTC CASSYPGGRETQYF
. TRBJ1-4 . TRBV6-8 TGTGCCAGCAGGACACACGGGGGGTCCACTAATGAAAAACTGTTTTTT CASRTHGGSTNEKLFF
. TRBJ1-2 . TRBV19 TGTGCCAGTAGTATGATGGCAGGGGACTATGGCTACACCTTC CASSMMAGDYGYTF
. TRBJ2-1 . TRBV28 TGTGCCAGCAGTGAACACAGGAGGAACTACAATGAGCAGTTCTTC CASSEHRRNYNEQFF
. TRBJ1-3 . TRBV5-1 TGCGCCAGCAGCACCCGGACCGGCTCTGGAAACACCATATATTTT CASSTRTGSGNTIYF
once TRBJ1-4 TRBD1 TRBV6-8 TGTGCCAGCAGACCTCGGACAGGAGGGGAAAAACTGTTTTTT CASRPRTGGEKLFF
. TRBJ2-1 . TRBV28 TGTGCCAGCAGTTTGGGTAGGGTAGACAATGAGCAGTTCTTC CASSLGRVDNEQFF
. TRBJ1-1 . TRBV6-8 TGTGCCAGCACCACAGGGCCGGTGTCTGAAGCTTTCTTT CASTTGPVSEAFF
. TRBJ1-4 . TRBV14 TGTGCCAGCAGCCAGGGAGGAACAGCCAATGAAAAACTGTTTTTT CASSQGGTANEKLFF
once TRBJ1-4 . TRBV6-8 TGTGCCAGCAGTTACTCCCGGGGAGCACAGACTAATGAAAAACTGTTTTTT CASSYSRGAQTNEKLFF
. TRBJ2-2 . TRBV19 TGTGCCAGTAGTACAGGGCTATTCGGGGAGCTGTTTTTT CASSTGLFGELFF
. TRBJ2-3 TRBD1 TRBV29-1 TGCAGCGTTGAAAAGCCCGACCAGGGGGAACCCGGGCAGTATTTT CSVEKPDQGEPGQYF
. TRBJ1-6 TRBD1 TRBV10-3 TGTGCCATCAGTGAGTCCGACAGGGACAATTCACCCCTCCACTTT CAISESDRDNSPLHF
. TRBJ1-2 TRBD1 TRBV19 TGTGCCAGTTGGGACAGGGCGAGGGACTATGGCTACACCTTC CASWDRARDYGYTF
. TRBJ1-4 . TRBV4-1 TGCGCCAGCAGCCAAGATCCAGTGGGGGAAAAACTGTTTTTT CASSQDPVGEKLFF
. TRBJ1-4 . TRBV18 TGTGCCAGCTCACCCCCAGTGGGACCCGAGGGCGAAAAACTGTTTTTT CASSPPVGPEGEKLFF
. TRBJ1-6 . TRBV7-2 TGTGCCAGCAGCTCCAGTGCCGATGGGCCCCTCCACTTT CASSSSADGPLHF
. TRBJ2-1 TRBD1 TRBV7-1 TGTGCCAGCAGCTTAGAAGAGGGGGCTTCTGGGTTCTTC CASSLEEGASGFF
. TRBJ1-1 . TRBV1 TGCGCCAGCAGCCACCTGACAGGGGAGAACACTGAAGCTTTCTTT CASSHLTGENTEAFF
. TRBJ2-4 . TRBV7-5 TGTGCCAGCAGCCTAAGTCCCGGGACAGGGAACATTCAGTACTTC CASSLSPGTGNIQYF
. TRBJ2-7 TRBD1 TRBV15 TGTGCCACCAGCAGAGGCCGGGACAGGAGGGGTCAGCAGTACTTC CATSRGRDRRGQQYF
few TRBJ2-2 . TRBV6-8 TGTGCCAGCAGTGACCAATCTTTCACCGGGGAGCTGTTTTTT CASSDQSFTGELFF
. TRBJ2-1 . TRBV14 TGTGCTAGCAGCCGAGGGACTCGGTACAATGAGCAGTTCTTC CASSRGTRYNEQFF
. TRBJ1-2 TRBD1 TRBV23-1 TGCGCCAGCAGCTTGGTTCTAGGGGGCAGGAATGGCTACACCTTC CASSLVLGGRNGYTF
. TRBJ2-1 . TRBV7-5 TGTGCCAGCAGCTTAACTCAGGGATACTACAATGAGCAGTTCTTC CASSLTQGYYNEQFF
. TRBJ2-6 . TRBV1 TGCACCAGCAGTATGGATGGTTTGTGCACAAAGCGGGCCAACGTCCTGACTTTC CTSSMDGLCTKRANVLTF
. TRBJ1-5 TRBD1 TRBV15 TGTGCCACCAGCCTTGGACAGGCTAATCAGCCCCAGCATTTT CATSLGQANQPQHF
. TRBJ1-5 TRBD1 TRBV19 TGTGCCAGTAGTATGGGACAGGTCCTTAAGCCCCAGCATTTT CASSMGQVLKPQHF
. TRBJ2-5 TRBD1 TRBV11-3 TGTGCCAGCAGCATATATCTCAGGGGGCTGGGGACCCAGTACTTC CASSIYLRGLGTQYF
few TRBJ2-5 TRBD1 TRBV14 TGTGCCAGCAGCGTACGCCGGGACAGGGGAGGTGAGACCCAGTACTTC CASSVRRDRGGETQYF